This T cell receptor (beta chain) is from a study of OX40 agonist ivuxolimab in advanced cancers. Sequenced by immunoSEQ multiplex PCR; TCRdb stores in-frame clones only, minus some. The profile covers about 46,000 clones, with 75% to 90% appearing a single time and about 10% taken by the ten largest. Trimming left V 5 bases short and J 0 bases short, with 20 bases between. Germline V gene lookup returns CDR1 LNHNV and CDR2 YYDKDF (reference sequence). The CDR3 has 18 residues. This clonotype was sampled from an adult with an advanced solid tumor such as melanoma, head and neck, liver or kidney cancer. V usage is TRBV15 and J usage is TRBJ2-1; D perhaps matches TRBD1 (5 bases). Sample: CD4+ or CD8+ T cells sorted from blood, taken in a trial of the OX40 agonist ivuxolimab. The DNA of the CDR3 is TGTGCCACCAGCCCTGTGGCCCCACAGGCGAGCTCCTACAATGAGCAGTTCTTC. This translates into CATSPVAPQASSYNEQFF. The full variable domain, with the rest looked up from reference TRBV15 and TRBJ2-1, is DAMVIQNPRYQVTQFGKPVTLSCSQTLNHNVMYWYQQKSSQAPKLLFHYYDKDFNNEADTPDNFQSRRPNTSFCFLDIRSPGLGDTAMYLCATSPVAPQASSYNEQFFGPGTRLTVL.